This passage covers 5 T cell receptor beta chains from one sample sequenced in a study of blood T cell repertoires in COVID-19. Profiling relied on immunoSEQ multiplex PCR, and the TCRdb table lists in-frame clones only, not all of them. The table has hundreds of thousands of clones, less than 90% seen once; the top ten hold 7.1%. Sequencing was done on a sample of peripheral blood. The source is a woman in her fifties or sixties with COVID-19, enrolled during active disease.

The CDR3 DNA is TGTGCCAGCAGCGTAGGAGGAGACAGGGAAGAGACCCAGTACTTC. This codes for CASSVGGDREETQYF. The V and J genes are TRBV9 and TRBJ2-5; 7 positions match TRBD1. In germline, CDR1 is SGDLS, CDR2 YYNGEE. The CDR3 covers 15 residues. V shed 0 bases and J 3 bases; nucleotides not matched to a gene: 5.

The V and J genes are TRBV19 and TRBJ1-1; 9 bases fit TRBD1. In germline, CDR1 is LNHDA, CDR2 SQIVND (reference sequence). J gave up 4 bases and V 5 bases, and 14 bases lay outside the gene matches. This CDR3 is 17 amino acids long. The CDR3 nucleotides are TGTGCCAGTAGTGAGCCAACGGGACAGGGTTTTTTCACTGAAGCTTTCTTT. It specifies CASSEPTGQGFFTEAFF.

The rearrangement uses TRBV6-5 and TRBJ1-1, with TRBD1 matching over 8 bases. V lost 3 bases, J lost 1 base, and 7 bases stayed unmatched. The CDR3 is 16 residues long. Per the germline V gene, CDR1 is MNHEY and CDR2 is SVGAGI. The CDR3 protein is CASSYRDRISNTEAFF. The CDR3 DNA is TGTGCCAGCAGTTATAGGGACAGGATATCGAACACTGAAGCTTTCTTT.

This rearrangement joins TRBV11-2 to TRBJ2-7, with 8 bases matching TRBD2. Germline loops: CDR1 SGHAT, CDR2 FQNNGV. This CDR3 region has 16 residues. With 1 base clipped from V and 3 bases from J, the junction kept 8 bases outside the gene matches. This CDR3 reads CASSLAFGGAGYEQYF. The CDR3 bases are TGTGCCAGCAGCTTAGCTTTCGGGGGGGCGGGCTACGAGCAGTACTTC. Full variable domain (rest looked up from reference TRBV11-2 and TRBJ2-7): EAGVAQSPRYKIIEKRQSVAFWCNPISGHATLYWYQQILGQGPKLLIQFQNNGVVDDSQLPKDRFSAERLKGVDSTLKIQPAKLEDSAVYLCASSLAFGGAGYEQYFGPGTRLTVT.

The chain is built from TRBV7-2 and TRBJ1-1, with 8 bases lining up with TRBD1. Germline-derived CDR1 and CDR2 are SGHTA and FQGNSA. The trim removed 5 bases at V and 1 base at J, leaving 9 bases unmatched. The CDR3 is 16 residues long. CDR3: CASSPLRTGRNTEAFF. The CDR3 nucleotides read TGTGCCAGCAGCCCATTAAGGACAGGGAGGAACACTGAAGCTTTCTTT.